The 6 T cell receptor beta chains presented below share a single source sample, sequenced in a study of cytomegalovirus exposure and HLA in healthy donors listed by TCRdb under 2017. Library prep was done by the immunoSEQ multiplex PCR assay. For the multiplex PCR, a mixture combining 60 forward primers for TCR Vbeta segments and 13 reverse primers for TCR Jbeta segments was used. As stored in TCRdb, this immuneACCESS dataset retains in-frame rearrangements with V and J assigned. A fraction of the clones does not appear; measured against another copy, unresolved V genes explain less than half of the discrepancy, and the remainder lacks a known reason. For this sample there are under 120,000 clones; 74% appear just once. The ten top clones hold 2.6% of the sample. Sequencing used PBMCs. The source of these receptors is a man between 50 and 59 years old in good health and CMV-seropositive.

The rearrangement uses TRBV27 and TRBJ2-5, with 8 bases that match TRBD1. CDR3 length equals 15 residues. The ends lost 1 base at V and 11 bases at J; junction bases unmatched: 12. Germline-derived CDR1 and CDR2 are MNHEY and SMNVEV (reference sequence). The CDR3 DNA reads TGTGCCAGCAGTTTATTTTATGGGACAGGCTGGGAGCAGTACTTC. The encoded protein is CASSLFYGTGWEQYF.

CDR3 loop: CASSLTGVGETQYF. The CDR3 bases are TGCGCCAGCAGTCTTACAGGGGTGGGAGAGACCCAGTACTTC. This rearrangement joins TRBV5-1 to TRBJ2-5; TRBD1 matches at 7 bases. Trimming took 5 bases from V and 4 from J; bases not matched to a gene: 8. Germline V CDR1 and CDR2: SGHRS, YFSETQ. The CDR3 is 14 amino acids.

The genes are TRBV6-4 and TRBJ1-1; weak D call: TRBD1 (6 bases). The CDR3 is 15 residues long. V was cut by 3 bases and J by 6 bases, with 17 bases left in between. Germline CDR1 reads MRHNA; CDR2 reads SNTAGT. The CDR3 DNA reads TGTGCCAGCAGTGAGCGAACAGGGCCGGGGTCTGAAGCTTTCTTT. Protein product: CASSERTGPGSEAFF.

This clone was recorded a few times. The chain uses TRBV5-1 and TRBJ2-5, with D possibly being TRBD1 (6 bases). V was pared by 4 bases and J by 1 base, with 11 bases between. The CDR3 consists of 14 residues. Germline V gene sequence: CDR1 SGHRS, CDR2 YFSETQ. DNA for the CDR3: TGCGCCAGCAGCATGGGGGCGCCCCAAGAGACCCAGTACTTC. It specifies CASSMGAPQETQYF.

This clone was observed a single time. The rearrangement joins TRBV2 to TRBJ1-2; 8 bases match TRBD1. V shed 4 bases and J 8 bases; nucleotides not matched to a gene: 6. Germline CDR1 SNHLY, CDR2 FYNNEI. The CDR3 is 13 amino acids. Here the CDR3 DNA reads TGTGCCAGCAGTGGACAGGGGCTGGAAGGCTACACCTTC. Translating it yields CASSGQGLEGYTF.

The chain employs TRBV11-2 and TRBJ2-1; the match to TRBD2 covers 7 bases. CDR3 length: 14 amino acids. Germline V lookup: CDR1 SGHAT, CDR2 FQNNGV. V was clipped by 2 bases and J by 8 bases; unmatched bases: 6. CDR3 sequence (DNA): TGTGCCAGCAGCTTAAACACCCGGGGGGATGAGCAGTTCTTC. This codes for CASSLNTRGDEQFF.